Presented here are 28 T cell receptor beta chains from one specimen sequenced in a study of cytomegalovirus exposure and HLA in healthy donors. The PCR made use of 60 Vbeta and 13 Jbeta primers. Repertoires were generated with immunoSEQ multiplex PCR, while TCRdb's copy carries only in-frame clones and drops some. Of 100,000 to 150,000 clones listed, 65% to 80% are singletons. The sample consisted of PBMCs. The receptors stem from a male donor in good health and CMV-seropositive.

The J gene is TRBJ2-7, the V gene TRBV18, with TRBD1 as a possible D gene (5 bases). CDR3 size: 14 residues. CDR1 is KGHSH, CDR2 LQKENI, per germline. The V and J ends lost 2 bases and 3 bases respectively, with 11 bases between them. CDR3 protein: CASSPSTRVYEQYF. In DNA form, the CDR3 reads TGTGCCAGCTCACCATCAACCAGGGTCTACGAGCAGTACTTC.

This rearrangement joins TRBV7-2 to TRBJ2-5; TRBD1 is a possible D gene (6 bases). The CDR3 length is 14 residues. V lost 5 bases, J lost 1 base, and 11 bases lay in between. Germline loops: CDR1 SGHTA, CDR2 FQGNSA. The CDR3 reads CASSLRTAQETQYF. Written as DNA, the CDR3 is TGTGCCAGCAGCCTTCGGACAGCCCAAGAGACCCAGTACTTC.

The rearrangement uses TRBV7-8 and TRBJ2-7; D unresolved. Germline V lookup: CDR1 SGHVS, CDR2 FQNEAQ. V shed 1 base and J shed 2 bases, with 15 bases lying between them. The CDR3 contains 16 residues. CDR3 nucleotides: TGTGCCAGCAGCTTAGATCTTGGCACCTCAACCTACGAGCAGTACTTC. Protein: CASSLDLGTSTYEQYF.

This clone was seen more than once but under ten times. The chain has TRBV2 and TRBJ1-5; D might be TRBD1 (6 bases). Germline CDR1 reads SNHLY; CDR2 reads FYNNEI. The CDR3 length is 18 residues. Trimming cost V 0 bases and J 1 base, with 16 bases left between them. The CDR3 sequence: CASSEASFGQFSNQPQHF. In DNA form, the CDR3 reads TGTGCCAGCAGTGAAGCTTCGTTTGGACAGTTCAGCAATCAGCCCCAGCATTTT.

The V gene is TRBV7-3, the J gene TRBJ2-2, with no clear D. This CDR3 region has 16 residues. CDR1 and CDR2 (germline): SGHTA, FQGTGA. The V gene lost 2 bases and the J gene lost 1 base, with 11 bases spanning the gap. The CDR3 reads CASSLYPAGNTGELFF. CDR3 coding DNA: TGTGCCAGCAGCTTATACCCAGCAGGGAACACCGGGGAGCTGTTTTTT.

Comment on this clone: The junction departs from the called germline gene at one end, perhaps through a read error. The V call is TRBV7-9, the J call TRBJ2-1, with 14 positions matching TRBD2. Germline CDR1 SEHNR, CDR2 FQNEAQ (reference sequence). CDR3 length: 17 residues. DNA for the CDR3: TGTTCCAGCAGCTCTCAAAAGGGACTAGCGGGAGTTAATGAGCAGTTCTTC. Residues: CSSSSQKGLAGVNEQFF. The whole variable domain, remainder taken from reference TRBV7-9 and TRBJ2-1, is DTGVSQNPRHKITKRGQNVTFRCDPISEHNRLYWYRQTLGQGPEFLTYFQNEAQLEKSRLLSDRFSAERPKGSFSTLEIQRTEQGDSAMYLCSSSSQKGLAGVNEQFFGPGTRLTVL.

The CDR3 DNA sequence: TGTGCCAGCAGTCCGGGCAGAGGGAGCAATCAGCCCCAGCATTTT. Encoded protein: CASSPGRGSNQPQHF. This sequence joins TRBV2 and TRBJ1-5, with D unclear. This CDR3 is built from 15 residues. Germline V gene sequence: CDR1 SNHLY, CDR2 FYNNEI. V was clipped by 5 bases and J by 1 base, with 12 bases between them. Supplemented by reference TRBV2 and TRBJ1-5, the full variable domain reads EPEVTQTPSHQVTQMGQEVILRCVPISNHLYFYWYRQILGQKVEFLVSFYNNEISEKSEIFDDQFSVERPDGSNFTLKIRSTKLEDSAMYFCASSPGRGSNQPQHFGDGTRLSIL.

This sequence joins TRBV14 and TRBJ1-1; tentatively, D is TRBD1 (6 bases). This CDR3 is 17 amino acids long. V was cut by 3 bases and J by 4 bases, with 21 bases left in between. Per the germline V gene, CDR1 is SGHDN and CDR2 is FVKESK. CDR3 sequence: CASSHMDSQKGPTEAFF. CDR3 nucleotides: TGTGCCAGCAGCCATATGGACAGCCAAAAAGGACCCACTGAAGCTTTCTTT. The whole variable domain, filled in from reference TRBV14 and TRBJ1-1, reads EAGVTQFPSHSVIEKGQTVTLRCDPISGHDNLYWYRRVMGKEIKFLLHFVKESKQDESGMPNNRFLAERTGGTYSTLKVQPAELEDSGVYFCASSHMDSQKGPTEAFFGQGTRLTVV.

The chain combines TRBV27 with TRBJ1-5, with D unresolved. CDR1 and CDR2 (germline): MNHEY, SMNVEV (reference sequence). V was clipped by 6 bases and J by 1 base, with 13 bases between them. The CDR3 is 15 amino acids. CDR3 in amino acids: CASRRMIPSNQPQHF. The CDR3 nucleotides read TGTGCCAGCAGGCGGATGATACCCAGCAATCAGCCCCAGCATTTT.

V is TRBV29-1 and J is TRBJ1-5, with D unclear. CDR3 size: 13 residues. The germline gives CDR1 SQVTM, CDR2 ANQGSEA. The V end was cut by 4 bases, the J end by 6 bases, with 13 bases between. This chain's CDR3 is CSVGALEGQPQHF. CDR3 sequence (DNA): TGCAGCGTTGGTGCCTTGGAGGGTCAGCCCCAGCATTTT.

In its sample, this clone was seen a few times. The V gene is TRBV15, the J gene TRBJ2-7; tentatively, D is TRBD2 (6 bases). Germline CDR1 is LNHNV and CDR2 is YYDKDF (reference sequence). The CDR3 has 16 residues. Trimming shortened V by 1 base and J by 0 bases, and 13 bases separated the two germline ends. In nucleotides, the CDR3 is TGTGCCACCAGCAGAGGTGTTAGCGGTTACTCCTACGAGCAGTACTTC. It codes for CATSRGVSGYSYEQYF.

This clone was recorded only once. The rearrangement joins TRBV6-6 to TRBJ1-5; tentative D call: TRBD1 (5 bases). The CDR3 totals 14 residues. Trimming pared 6 bases from V and 6 bases from J, leaving 15 bases between. Per germline, CDR1 MNHNY and CDR2 SVGAGI (reference sequence). The DNA of the CDR3 is TGTGCCAGCAGGGGTTTTCTGGGGGGTCAGCCCCAGCATTTT. It translates to CASRGFLGGQPQHF.

The chain employs TRBV11-2 and TRBJ1-5; the match to TRBD1 covers 8 bases. The CDR3 has 13 amino acids. V trimming: 5 bases; J trimming: 6 bases; junction bases outside the gene matches: 3. Per the germline V gene, CDR1 is SGHAT and CDR2 is FQNNGV. The DNA for the CDR3 is TGTGCCAGCAGCGTCGACAGGGGTCAGCCCCAGCATTTT. As protein: CASSVDRGQPQHF.

The CDR3 protein is CASSQAGGISSYEQYF. In DNA, the CDR3 is TGTGCCAGCAGCCAAGCTGGGGGCATAAGCTCCTACGAGCAGTACTTC. This sequence joins TRBV4-2 and TRBJ2-7; possibly TRBD1 for D (6 bases). This CDR3 is built from 16 residues. Trimming removed 1 base from V and 0 bases from J, with 13 bases in between. Germline V lookup: CDR1 LGHNA, CDR2 YNFKEQ.

In DNA, the CDR3 is TGTGCCAGCAGACCGGGGCCGGGGGATGAAAAACTGTTTTTT. The encoded protein is CASRPGPGDEKLFF. The J gene is TRBJ1-4, the V gene TRBV6-4; tentatively, D is TRBD1 (5 bases). In germline, CDR1 is MRHNA, CDR2 SNTAGT. The V and J ends lost 6 bases and 6 bases respectively, with 14 bases between them. The CDR3 contains 14 residues.

The chain is built from TRBV28 and TRBJ1-1; perhaps TRBD1 as D (6 bases). CDR1 and CDR2 (germline): MDHEN, SYDVKM. V gave up 2 bases and J gave up 1 base, with 11 bases separating them. The CDR3 spans 15 residues. CDR3 nucleotides: TGTGCCAGCAGTTTACGGGGGGCCGCGAACACTGAAGCTTTCTTT. Its protein is CASSLRGAANTEAFF.

V usage is TRBV5-1 and J usage is TRBJ2-2; 8 positions match TRBD1. The CDR3 runs 16 residues. Trimming took 1 base from V and 6 from J; bases not matched to a gene: 8. Germline values: CDR1 SGHRS, CDR2 YFSETQ. The CDR3 nucleotides are TGCGCCAGCAGCTTGTGGACAGGGACAGGTGCCGGGGAGCTGTTTTTT. It encodes CASSLWTGTGAGELFF.

Of note for this clone: An end of the junction differs from the germline gene, which may be a read error. V gene TRBV7-9 combines with J gene TRBJ2-7; 8 bases fit TRBD1. The CDR3 is 16 residues long. Germline CDR1 is SEHNR and CDR2 is FQNEAQ (reference sequence). In DNA form, the CDR3 reads TGTTCCAGCAGCTTAGTTTCAGGGGGCATGACCTACGAGCAGTACTTC. Its protein product is CSSSLVSGGMTYEQYF.

The J gene is TRBJ1-3, the V gene TRBV4-1; D remains unclear. Per the germline V gene, CDR1 is MGHRA and CDR2 is YSYEKL. Trimming took 4 bases from V and 0 from J, leaving 7 bases between them. The CDR3 runs to 14 residues. The CDR3 loop reads CASSPISSGNTIYF. For the CDR3, the DNA is TGCGCCAGCAGCCCCATTAGCTCTGGAAACACCATATATTTT.

The J gene is TRBJ1-3, the V gene TRBV9; no reliable D call. Trimming took 0 bases from V and 1 from J, leaving 8 bases between them. This CDR3 region has 15 residues. CDR1 SGDLS and CDR2 YYNGEE come from the germline V gene. The CDR3 coding sequence is TGTGCCAGCAGCGTAGAGTCCGGGTCTGGAAACACCATATATTTT. Residues: CASSVESGSGNTIYF.

The J gene is TRBJ2-3, the V gene TRBV7-9; weak D call: TRBD2 (6 bases). Trimming pared 1 base from V and 3 bases from J, leaving 11 bases between. There are 15 residues in the CDR3. Germline V gene data show CDR1 as SEHNR and CDR2 as FQNEAQ (reference sequence). CDR3 region: CASSLVGGGTDTQYF. CDR3 coding DNA: TGTGCCAGCAGCTTAGTGGGAGGCGGAACAGATACGCAGTATTTT.

The J gene is TRBJ2-1, the V gene TRBV7-2, with a weak D call TRBD1 (5 bases). CDR3 length: 15 amino acids. Germline lookup yields CDR1 SGHTA and CDR2 FQGNSA. V lost 4 bases to trimming and J lost 0 bases, with 10 bases between them. CDR3 bases: TGTGCCAGCAGCTCGGAGACAGACTCCTACAATGAGCAGTTCTTC. The encoded protein is CASSSETDSYNEQFF.

This clone turned up a few times. The chain joins TRBV6-5 to TRBJ1-6, with 8 positions matching TRBD1. This CDR3 has 15 amino acids. In germline, CDR1 is MNHEY, CDR2 SVGAGI. With 7 bases clipped from V and 3 bases from J, the junction kept 5 bases outside the gene matches. CDR3 sequence: CASKQGAVYNSPLHF. For the CDR3, the DNA is TGTGCCAGCAAGCAGGGGGCGGTCTATAATTCACCCCTCCACTTT.

The chain joins TRBV11-2 to TRBJ1-1; weak D call: TRBD1 (5 bases). The ends were cut back, 5 bases at V and 0 bases at J, with 16 bases in the middle. Germline V gene data show CDR1 as SGHAT and CDR2 as FQNNGV. The CDR3 loop spans 16 amino acids. CDR3 sequence: CASSGLGGSVNTEAFF. The CDR3 nucleotides are TGTGCCAGCAGCGGGCTGGGGGGGTCAGTGAACACTGAAGCTTTCTTT.

The chain employs TRBV11-3 and TRBJ2-5, with D maybe TRBD1 (6 bases). The CDR3 runs 14 residues. Trimming stripped 3 bases from V and 5 bases from J, with 13 bases between. CDR1 is SGHNT, CDR2 YENEEA, per germline. The CDR3 DNA is TGTGCCAGCAGCTTGGGGGCCGGCGGCGAGACCCAGTACTTC. Its protein is CASSLGAGGETQYF.

The rearrangement joins TRBV5-1 to TRBJ2-1; 11 bases align to TRBD2. CDR3 length: 16 residues. Losses at the gene ends were 4 bases for V and 0 bases for J; bases not matched to a gene: 3. Germline V gene data show CDR1 as SGHRS and CDR2 as YFSETQ. This CDR3 is CASSEGLAASYNEQFF. CDR3 in DNA: TGCGCCAGCAGCGAGGGACTAGCGGCCTCCTACAATGAGCAGTTCTTC.

Only a few counts were recorded for this clone. The genes are TRBV27 and TRBJ1-2; 8 bases match TRBD1. Germline trimming cut 5 bases from V and 7 bases from J; bases unmatched to any gene: 15. There are 16 residues in the CDR3. Germline CDR1 is MNHEY and CDR2 is SMNVEV (reference sequence). Written as DNA, the CDR3 is TGTGCCAGCAGTCCTTCCGCAGGGGGCGCATTCTTTGGCTACACCTTC. Its protein product is CASSPSAGGAFFGYTF.

CDR3 residues: CASSQGGGSSGNTIYF. CDR3 nucleotides: TGTGCCAGCAGTCAAGGAGGGGGCAGCTCTGGAAACACCATATATTTT. The chain recombines TRBV9 with TRBJ1-3; TRBD1 matches 7 bases. CDR3 length: 16 amino acids. Germline CDR1 and CDR2: SGDLS and YYNGEE. V shed 5 bases, J shed 0 bases, and the junction held 8 bases outside the gene matches.